This record covers a single T cell receptor (beta chain). This entry comes from a study of blood T cell repertoires in COVID-19. Background on the study: PBMCs, B-cell-depleted T cells, or T cells provided the cDNA or gDNA that made up the material.

In the original processing: Amplified reference gene primers provided the basis for estimating nucleated cell counts. TCRdb's copy holds only in-frame clones and misses some; the assay was immunoSEQ multiplex PCR. V and J calls and clone size are those listed in that table; D and trimming were worked out from the DNA. The sample has roughly 70,000 clones, over 75% seen once. Germline loops: CDR1 MRHNA, CDR2 SNTAGT. The CDR3 is 15 residues long. V shed 6 bases, J shed 4 bases, and the junction held 8 bases outside the gene matches. This chain links TRBV6-4 with TRBJ2-5; TRBD2 aligns across 10 bases. The TCR originated in a human donor in a cohort sampled during active COVID-19. Material for sequencing was peripheral blood. The CDR3 nucleotides are TGTGCCAGCAGACGCAAGCGGGGGGGAACAGAGACCCAGTACTTC. It specifies CASRRKRGGTETQYF.